This TCR beta chain was sequenced during a study of Graves' ophthalmopathy and Graves' hyperthyroidism. Diagnosis relied on clinical symptoms, serum thyroxine, TRAb, thyroid ultrasound and orbital computed tomography. The authors amplified TCR beta CDR3 regions, and they did so from RNA transcripts for repertoire sequencing. A first-round RT-PCR used HTBI primers, followed by a second-round multiplex PCR. TCRdb reprocessed the multiplex PCR reads via MiXCR and lists one record per CDR3 protein. The sample lists 170,000 or so distinct CDR3 sequences; around two fifths were seen once. CDR1 is MDHEN, CDR2 SYDVKM, per germline. V dropped 3 bases and J dropped 6 bases, with 14 bases sitting between them. The CDR3 consists of 14 residues.

The source material was peripheral blood. The receptor was isolated from a woman between 40 and 55 years old with Graves' ophthalmopathy. The V and J genes are TRBV28 and TRBJ1-2; weak D call: TRBD1 (5 bases). CDR3 region: CASSFPPGGDGYTF. CDR3 nucleotide sequence: TGTGCCAGCAGTTTCCCCCCGGGGGGAGATGGCTACACCTTC.